This T cell receptor (beta chain) originates from a study of cytomegalovirus exposure and HLA in healthy donors. Study findings and constraints: Later work found that TCR association rates differed between HLA loci; DRB1 had the most and HLA-C the fewest. According to a later analysis, most TCR beta chains associated with CMV appeared HLA-restricted.

This clone was counted a few times. Its specificity is not known. Use of 60 Vbeta and 13 Jbeta primers characterized the PCR. Profiled with immunoSEQ multiplex PCR; TCRdb holds only in-frame clones, not every one. There are about 160,000 clones in the sample; about three quarters occur only once, and about 0.91% lies in the top ten. Trimming stripped 5 bases from V and 8 bases from J, with 15 bases between. This CDR3 is built from 13 residues. Germline CDR1 MNHNS, CDR2 SASEGT. This sequence joins TRBV6-1 and TRBJ1-2; perhaps TRBD1 as D (6 bases). The sequenced sample was PBMCs. The receptor's source is a woman aged 45-65 years in good health and CMV-seropositive. The CDR3 sequence is CASSQLQGSGYTF. The CDR3 DNA reads TGTGCCAGCAGTCAACTACAGGGCAGCGGCTACACCTTC.